The clone carrying this T cell receptor beta chain turned up a few times. Its antigen is undetermined. The sample is drawn from a study of neoadjuvant anti-PD-1 for oral cavity cancer. Study outcomes and limitations: Higher pretreatment blood Treg/Th17 ratios correlated with higher pretreatment blood and lower post-treatment tumor TCRbeta clonality.

V was shortened by 8 bases and J by 0 bases, with 16 bases between the two germline ends. CDR1 and CDR2 from the germline V gene are SEHNR and FQNEAQ (reference sequence). The CDR3 totals 15 residues. TCRdb keeps only in-frame clones here, not all; method: immunoSEQ multiplex PCR. The table has fewer than 20,000 clones, 60% to 80% seen once; the top ten hold around 2.5%. This TCR came from a person between 40 and 85 years old with oral cavity squamous cell carcinoma. This chain uses TRBV7-9 with TRBJ1-1; TRBD1 is a possible D gene (5 bases). Source: PBMCs, taken before nivolumab (anti-PD-1) treatment. The CDR3 here is CASGSEGLMNTEAFF. In DNA, the CDR3 is TGTGCCAGCGGCAGTGAGGGGCTCATGAACACTGAAGCTTTCTTT.